Detailed here is one T cell receptor (beta chain). Data came from immunoSEQ multiplex PCR; TCRdb stores just in-frame clones and leaves some out. The data hold about 40,000 clones, with around 90% observed a single time. This entry belongs to a study of T cell changes during pregnancy in multiple sclerosis. With 2 bases removed from V and 8 bases from J, the gap between germline ends came to 16 bases. CDR3 length: 15 residues. CDR1 WNHNN and CDR2 SYGVQD come from the germline V gene (reference sequence). The receptor comes from a female donor in good health, enrolled as a control in a pregnancy study. Sequenced here: peripheral blood, sampled in the first trimester of pregnancy. V gene TRBV10-1 combines with J gene TRBJ2-1; a possible D gene is TRBD1 (6 bases). CDR3 bases: TGCGCCAGCAGTGAGACGGCAGGGGAAGGACATGAGCAGTTCTTC. Translated: CASSETAGEGHEQFF.